The 13 T cell receptor beta chains reported below all come from one sample, sequenced in a study of PD-1 blockade in classical Hodgkin lymphoma. The method was immunoSEQ multiplex PCR; TCRdb's version includes in-frame clones alone and lacks a portion of them. The sample holds 20,000 to 25,000 clones; 60% to 80% are singletons and the top ten take roughly 19%. Noted time point: cycle 4 day 1 (C4D1), after five to seven weeks of nivolumab. Every patient relapsed after autologous stem cell transplantation, and brentuximab vedotin exposure varied. This sample comprised peripheral blood mononuclear cells (PBMCs), obtained before the fourth cycle of nivolumab. These receptors all stem from a human donor with classical Hodgkin lymphoma.

The chain uses TRBV2 and TRBJ2-4, with 9 bases identical to TRBD1. This CDR3 spans 14 amino acids. From germline, CDR1 is SNHLY and CDR2 FYNNEI. Trimming removed 6 bases from V and 15 bases from J; junction bases left unmatched: 15. CDR3 residues: CASRANIVGTGWYF. CDR3 bases: TGTGCCAGCAGAGCTAACATTGTGGGGACAGGGTGGTACTTC. The full variable domain, its missing parts supplied by reference TRBV2 and TRBJ2-4, is EPEVTQTPSHQVTQMGQEVILRCVPISNHLYFYWYRQILGQKVEFLVSFYNNEISEKSEIFDDQFSVERPDGSNFTLKIRSTKLEDSAMYFCASRANIVGTGWYFGAGTRLSVL.

The V and J genes are TRBV19 and TRBJ1-2; D is ambiguous. The CDR3 extends over 15 amino acids. The germline V gene encodes CDR1 LNHDA and CDR2 SQIVND (reference sequence). The ends were cut back, 2 bases at V and 0 bases at J, with 10 bases in the middle. Here the CDR3 DNA reads TGTGCCAGTAGTATATGGCAGAACCCTAACTATGGCTACACCTTC. Protein product: CASSIWQNPNYGYTF.

V and J are TRBV5-1 and TRBJ1-1; no clear D. Trimming pared 5 bases from V and 1 base from J, leaving 15 bases between. Germline V gives CDR1 SGHRS, CDR2 YFSETQ. This CDR3 is built from 15 residues. CDR3 DNA sequence: TGCGCCAGCAGACCAACCCTGACGGGGAACACTGAAGCTTTCTTT. Its protein product is CASRPTLTGNTEAFF. Full variable domain (remainder filled in from reference TRBV5-1 and TRBJ1-1): KAGVTQTPRYLIKTRGQQVTLSCSPISGHRSVSWYQQTPGQGLQFLFEYFSETQRNKGNFPGRFSGRQFSNSRSEMNVSTLELGDSALYLCASRPTLTGNTEAFFGQGTRLTVV.

The chain joins TRBV19 to TRBJ2-7, with 7 bases that match TRBD1. The CDR3 has 15 residues. The trim removed 1 base at V and 1 base at J, leaving 4 bases unmatched. Looked up from germline, CDR1 is LNHDA and CDR2 is SQIVND (reference sequence). The CDR3 is CASSIGQGLSYEQYF. CDR3 bases: TGTGCCAGTAGTATAGGACAGGGCCTTTCCTACGAGCAGTACTTC.

The chain is built from TRBV5-8 and TRBJ1-5; the D is unclear. CDR1 and CDR2 (germline): SGHTS, YDEGEE. V lost 4 bases and J 3 bases, leaving 8 bases between the germline ends. The CDR3 has 13 amino acids. The CDR3 loop is CASSPGLNQPQHF. The CDR3 bases are TGTGCCAGCAGCCCGGGCCTCAATCAGCCCCAGCATTTT.

The chain has TRBV10-2 and TRBJ2-7; 13 nucleotides align to TRBD2. The trim removed 8 bases at V and 3 bases at J, leaving 4 bases unmatched. This CDR3 region has 14 residues. Germline CDR1 reads WSHSY; CDR2 reads SAAADI. The CDR3 sequence: CASRLAGGIYEQYF. CDR3 DNA sequence: TGCGCCAGCCGACTAGCGGGAGGAATCTACGAGCAGTACTTC.

The chain combines TRBV5-1 with TRBJ2-7; 7 nucleotides line up with TRBD2. Losses at the gene ends were 4 bases for V and 6 bases for J; bases not matched to a gene: 7. Germline CDR1 reads SGHRS; CDR2 reads YFSETQ. The CDR3 runs 13 residues. In DNA, the CDR3 is TGCGCCAGCAGCGACGGGTGGGGGGGCGAGCAGTACTTC. Its protein is CASSDGWGGEQYF.

The V gene is TRBV10-3, the J gene TRBJ2-3, with a weak D call TRBD2 (6 bases). The CDR3 contains 13 residues. V lost 11 bases and J lost 0, with 12 bases in between. In germline, CDR1 is ENHRY, CDR2 SYGVKD. The CDR3 nucleotides are TGTGCCTCTTCCGGGACTAGCACAGATACGCAGTATTTT. Translated, it gives CASSGTSTDTQYF.

V gene TRBV4-3 combines with J gene TRBJ2-1, with D perhaps matching TRBD1 (5 bases). V lost 0 bases, J lost 6 bases, and 12 bases lay in between. The CDR3 covers 15 residues. Looked up from germline, CDR1 is LGHNA and CDR2 is YSLEER. CDR3 residues: CASSQDGASFNEQFF. As DNA, the CDR3 is TGCGCCAGCAGCCAAGATGGGGCTAGTTTCAATGAGCAGTTCTTC.

The rearrangement links TRBV29-1 to TRBJ2-1; no reliable D call. The CDR3 loop spans 13 amino acids. Germline CDR1 reads SQVTM; CDR2 reads ANQGSEA. Trimming removed 6 bases from V and 5 bases from J, with 14 bases in between. CDR3 region: CSVSANGNNEQFF. Written as DNA, the CDR3 is TGCAGCGTCAGCGCGAACGGAAACAATGAGCAGTTCTTC.

In this sample, this clone turned up a few times. The chain couples TRBV28 to TRBJ1-2; 8 bases map to TRBD1. Germline-derived CDR1 and CDR2 are MDHEN and SYDVKM. The CDR3 totals 17 residues. Trimming removed 4 bases from V and 5 bases from J; junction bases left unmatched: 15. Here the CDR3 DNA reads TGTGCCAGCAGTTCTTTGGCAGGGGGCGGGAATGTGTATGGCTACACCTTC. Translating gives CASSSLAGGGNVYGYTF.

The chain couples TRBV11-2 to TRBJ1-1, with D unresolved. This CDR3 comprises 17 residues. V shed 5 bases and J shed 0 bases, with 19 bases lying between them. Germline CDR1 reads SGHAT; CDR2 reads FQNNGV. This chain's CDR3 is CASSHRTYSRMNTEAFF. CDR3 DNA: TGTGCCAGCAGCCATCGAACTTACAGCCGTATGAACACTGAAGCTTTCTTT.

The CDR3 is CASSRQGGGIFTEAFF. For the CDR3, the DNA is TGTGCCAGCAGCCGCCAGGGCGGGGGTATTTTCACTGAAGCTTTCTTT. This chain joins TRBV27 and TRBJ1-1; possibly TRBD1 for D (5 bases). With 6 bases removed from V and 4 bases from J, the gap between germline ends came to 21 bases. This CDR3 is 16 amino acids long. Germline CDR1 reads MNHEY; CDR2 reads SMNVEV (reference sequence).